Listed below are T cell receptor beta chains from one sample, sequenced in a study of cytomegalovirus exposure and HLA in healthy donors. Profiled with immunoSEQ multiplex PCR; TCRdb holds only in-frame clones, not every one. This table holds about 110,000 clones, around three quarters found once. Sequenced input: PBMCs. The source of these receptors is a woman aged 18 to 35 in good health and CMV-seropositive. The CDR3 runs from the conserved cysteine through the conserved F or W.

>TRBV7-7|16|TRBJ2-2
CASSLAFRQGVTELFF
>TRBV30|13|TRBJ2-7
CAWSGTGGYEQYF
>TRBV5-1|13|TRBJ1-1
CASSLDGQNRAFF
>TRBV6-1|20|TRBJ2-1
CASSVRLKRVRSLSYNEQFF
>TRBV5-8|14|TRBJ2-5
CASSLQGAEETQYF
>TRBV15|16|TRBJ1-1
CATSSPAQGGNTEAFF
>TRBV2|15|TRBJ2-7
CASRTRWTGGYEQYF
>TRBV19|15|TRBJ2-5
CASSNLSALGLAVYF
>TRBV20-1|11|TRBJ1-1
CSAREATEAFF
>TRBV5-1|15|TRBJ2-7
CASRRAGEFGVEQYF
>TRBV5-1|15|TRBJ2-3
CASSLDRGMTDTQYF
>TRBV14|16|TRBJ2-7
CASSQRLAGVTYEQYF
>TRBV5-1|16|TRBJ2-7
CASSLVSRGRAYEQYF
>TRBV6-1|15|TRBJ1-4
CASSEPGQSNEKLFF
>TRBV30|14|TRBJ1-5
CAWNWGEINQPQHF
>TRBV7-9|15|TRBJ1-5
CASSHGQDRNQPQHF
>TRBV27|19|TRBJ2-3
CASSSRDSQREGGVGTQYF
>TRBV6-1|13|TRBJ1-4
CASTGADNEKLFF
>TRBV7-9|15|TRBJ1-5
CASSLGSGSNQPQHF
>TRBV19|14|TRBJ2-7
CASSGTSGSYEQYF
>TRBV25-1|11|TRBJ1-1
CASTVGGEAFF
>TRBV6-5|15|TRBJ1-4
CASSPRTGTNEKLFF
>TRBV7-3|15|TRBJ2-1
CASSRLAGHKNEQFF
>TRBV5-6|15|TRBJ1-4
CASSLPFQGGEKLFF
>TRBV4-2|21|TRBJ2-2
CASSHLSGLAGGTANTGELFF
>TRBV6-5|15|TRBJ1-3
CASSYSSGSGNTIYF
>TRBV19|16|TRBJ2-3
CASSIEGGQATDTQYF
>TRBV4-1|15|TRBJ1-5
CASSQPDREGQPQHF
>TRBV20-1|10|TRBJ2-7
CSASGGEQYF
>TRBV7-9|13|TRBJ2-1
CASGRDSYNEQFF
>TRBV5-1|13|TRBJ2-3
CARQGLSTDTQYF
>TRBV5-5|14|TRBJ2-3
CASSPGLFTDTQYF
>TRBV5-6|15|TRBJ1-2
CASSWGGQGNYGYTF
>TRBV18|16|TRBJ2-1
CASSPMTGSSYNEQFF
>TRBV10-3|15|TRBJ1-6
CAISQAGPRAGPLHF
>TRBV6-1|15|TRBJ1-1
CASSSLGGRRTEAFF
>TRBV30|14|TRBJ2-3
CAWSEGYTRDTQYF
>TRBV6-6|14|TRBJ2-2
CASSGQGNTGELFF
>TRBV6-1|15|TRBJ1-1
CASSDLRGQGTEAFF
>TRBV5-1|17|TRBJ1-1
CASSLAWSTGSNTEAFF
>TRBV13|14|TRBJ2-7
CASRKQGAPYEQYF
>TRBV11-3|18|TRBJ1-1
CASSLARDRHYMNTEAFF
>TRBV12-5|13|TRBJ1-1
CASGLVQGGEAFF
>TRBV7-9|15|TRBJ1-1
CASSYLQGSGTEAFF
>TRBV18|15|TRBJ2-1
CASSPRQVPYNEQFF
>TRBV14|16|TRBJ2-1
CASSQRVAGAHNEQFF
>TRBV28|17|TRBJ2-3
CASSLYYGGTGEDTQYF
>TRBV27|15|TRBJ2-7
CASSSGASGSYEQYF
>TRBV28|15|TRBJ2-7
CASSSAGQGTHEQYF
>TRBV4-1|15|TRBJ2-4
CASSQPVSAKNIQYF
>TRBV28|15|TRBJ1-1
CASSLGGQENTEAFF
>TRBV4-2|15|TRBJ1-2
CASSQNIFADYGYTF
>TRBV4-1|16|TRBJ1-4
CASSQVAASSYEKLFF
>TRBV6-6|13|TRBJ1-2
CASSREVNYGYTF
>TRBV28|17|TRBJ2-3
CASSARLAGAKRDTQYF